This is a list of T cell receptor beta chains from one sample in a study of T-cell memory formation after mild COVID-19. TCRdb re-derived calls from the 5' RACE reads in MiXCR, one entry per CDR3 protein. Of 250,000 to 300,000 distinct CDR3 sequences listed, roughly 8% are singletons. Input material: PBMCs or a T cell subset sorted from them (not recorded which). Receptors were obtained from a man between 18 and 35 years old who had mild COVID-19 (a few samples of this study predate the infection). Cell type and time point are not known. Both conserved end residues are part of each CDR3. The order of the fields is D gene, clone size, V gene, J gene, CDR3 protein, CDR3 DNA. The D gene is left open where the match is weak. Rows give clone size only sometimes, using once, few, many, or a class for an expanded clone.

TRBD1	NA	TRBV5-1	TRBJ2-3	CASSLAGTGGANTQYF	TGCGCCAGCAGCTTGGCCGGGACAGGGGGCGCAAATACGCAGTATTTT
NA	many	TRBV7-9	TRBJ1-1	CASSSGGLEAFF	TGTGCCAGCAGCTCCGGGGGGCTTGAAGCTTTCTTT
TRBD2	NA	TRBV4-1	TRBJ2-3	CASSQDGRLAGRDTQYF	TGCGCCAGCAGCCAAGATGGGAGACTAGCGGGGAGGGATACGCAGTATTTT
NA	NA	TRBV7-9	TRBJ1-3	CASIAGGNTIYF	TGTGCCAGCATCGCCGGGGGAAACACCATATATTTT
NA	NA	TRBV27	TRBJ1-1	CASSLSRGGYTEAFF	TGTGCCAGCAGTTTATCCCGCGGGGGGTACACTGAAGCTTTCTTT
TRBD2	few	TRBV18	TRBJ2-1	CASSRLGGGYNEQFF	TGTGCCAGCTCACGCCTAGGCGGGGGGTACAATGAGCAGTTCTTC
NA	NA	TRBV5-1	TRBJ2-3	CASSLAGISSPDTQYF	TGCGCCAGCAGCTTGGCTGGGATATCATCCCCAGATACGCAGTATTTT
NA	NA	TRBV20-1	TRBJ2-7	CSAQQGNEQYF	TGCAGTGCTCAGCAGGGGAACGAGCAGTACTTC
TRBD2	many	TRBV7-9	TRBJ2-1	CASSLFAGAYNEQFF	TGTGCCAGCAGCTTATTCGCGGGGGCCTACAATGAGCAGTTCTTC
NA	many	TRBV4-2	TRBJ2-3	CASSQDKGGWIDTQYF	TGTGCCAGCAGCCAAGATAAAGGGGGTTGGATCGATACGCAGTATTTT
NA	NA	TRBV12-3/TRBV12-4	TRBJ1-2	CASSLGGQGYTF	TGTGCCAGCAGTTTAGGTGGGCAGGGCTACACCTTC
TRBD1	few	TRBV6-2/TRBV6-3	TRBJ1-1	CASSPSGTVEAFF	TGTGCCAGCAGTCCTTCCGGGACAGTTGAAGCTTTCTTT
NA	NA	TRBV20-1	TRBJ2-2	CSAMPGLSAGELFF	TGCAGTGCCATGCCAGGGTTGAGTGCCGGGGAGCTGTTTTTT
NA	NA	TRBV7-2	TRBJ1-5	CASSLSRDSNQPQHF	TGTGCCAGCAGCTTAAGCAGAGATAGCAATCAGCCCCAGCATTTT
TRBD1	few	TRBV6-2/TRBV6-3	TRBJ2-5	CASTSRGRVETQYF	TGTGCCAGCACCTCAAGGGGGCGAGTAGAGACCCAGTACTTC
TRBD1	many	TRBV5-1	TRBJ2-3	CASSGGQAVDTQYF	TGCGCCAGCAGCGGGGGACAGGCCGTAGATACGCAGTATTTT
TRBD1	few	TRBV7-2	TRBJ2-5	CASSLLQGHAETQYF	TGTGCCAGCAGCTTATTACAGGGGCATGCGGAGACCCAGTACTTC
NA	once	TRBV5-1	TRBJ1-1	CASRTHTGNTEAFF	TGCGCCAGCAGAACCCACACAGGGAACACTGAAGCTTTCTTT
NA	few	TRBV5-1	TRBJ2-3	CASRGGSTDTQYF	TGCGCCAGCAGAGGTGGCAGCACAGATACGCAGTATTTT
NA	few	TRBV5-1	TRBJ2-1	CASSQSSGSYNEQFF	TGCGCCAGCAGCCAGTCGTCGGGCTCCTACAATGAGCAGTTCTTC
NA	NA	TRBV20-1	TRBJ1-2	CSASDGRTYGYTF	TGCAGTGCCTCGGACGGACGAACCTATGGCTACACCTTC
NA	NA	TRBV11-2	TRBJ2-6	CASSLGATSGANVLTF	TGTGCCAGCAGCTTAGGCGCGACCTCTGGGGCCAACGTCCTGACTTTC
NA	many	TRBV5-1	TRBJ2-7	CASSSQLSPPHEQYF	TGCGCCAGCAGCTCCCAACTTTCCCCCCCCCACGAGCAGTACTTC
NA	few	TRBV14	TRBJ2-7	CASSQATTGEQYF	TGTGCCAGCAGCCAAGCAACTACCGGCGAGCAGTACTTC
TRBD2	NA	TRBV6-6	TRBJ2-3	CASSPPGGREDTQYF	TGTGCCAGCAGTCCCCCTGGCGGGCGGGAGGATACGCAGTATTTT
NA	NA	TRBV4-3	TRBJ1-3	CASSPTAGNTIYF	TGCGCCAGCAGCCCCACAGCTGGAAACACCATATATTTT
NA	NA	TRBV5-6	TRBJ1-2	CASTTWEGGYTF	TGTGCCAGCACCACTTGGGAGGGTGGCTACACCTTC
TRBD1	few	TRBV4-1	TRBJ1-2	CASSQGTLGQAGDGYTF	TGCGCCAGCAGCCAAGGGACCCTCGGACAGGCCGGGGATGGCTACACCTTC
NA	many	TRBV5-1	TRBJ2-1	CASSLGGGPYNEQFF	TGTGCCAGCAGCTTAGGGGGGGGGCCCTACAATGAGCAGTTCTTC
TRBD1	NA	TRBV5-1	TRBJ1-1	CASSGTDNTEAFF	TGCGCCAGCAGCGGGACAGACAACACTGAAGCTTTCTTT
TRBD1	few	TRBV19	TRBJ1-1	CASGTGALGAFF	TGTGCCAGTGGGACAGGGGCACTGGGAGCTTTCTTT
TRBD1	NA	TRBV7-8	TRBJ2-1	CASSLAVGQGPFF	TGTGCCAGCAGCTTAGCGGTTGGACAGGGGCCGTTCTTC
NA	few	TRBV7-9	TRBJ1-1	CASSLARPGGRAEAFF	TGTGCCAGCAGCTTAGCGCGCCCGGGTGGGAGGGCTGAAGCTTTCTTT
NA	few	TRBV7-9	TRBJ1-1	CASSLRSGNTEAFF	TGTGCCAGCAGCTTACGATCTGGTAACACTGAAGCTTTCTTT
TRBD1	NA	TRBV7-8	TRBJ1-1	CASRVPPGQSMNTEAFF	TGTGCCAGCAGAGTCCCCCCGGGACAGAGCATGAACACTGAAGCTTTCTTT
NA	NA	TRBV6-2/TRBV6-3	TRBJ2-2	CASSMGLPRAGELFF	TGTGCCAGCAGTATGGGACTCCCCCGAGCCGGGGAGCTGTTTTTT
TRBD1	NA	TRBV6-4	TRBJ1-5	CASRDSHQPQHF	TGTGCCAGCCGGGACAGCCATCAGCCCCAGCATTTT
NA	few	TRBV7-9	TRBJ2-3	CASSFGTGWYSSTDTQYF	TGTGCCAGCAGCTTCGGAACAGGGTGGTATTCTAGCACAGATACGCAGTATTTT
NA	few	TRBV3-1	TRBJ1-1	CASSQDRGLLIGVGTEAFF	TGTGCCAGCAGCCAAGATAGGGGACTCCTGATTGGGGTTGGGACTGAAGCTTTCTTT
TRBD1	many	TRBV5-1	TRBJ1-1	CASSSASGGTEAFF	TGCGCCAGCAGCTCGGCTTCAGGGGGCACTGAAGCTTTCTTT
TRBD1	NA	TRBV20-1	TRBJ1-6	CSARDLEGQGSSPLHF	TGCAGTGCTAGAGATCTTGAGGGACAGGGAAGCTCACCCCTCCACTTT
NA	NA	TRBV4-3	TRBJ1-3	CASSQGTGNTIYF	TGCGCCAGCAGCCAAGGAACTGGAAACACCATATATTTT
NA	few	TRBV4-2	TRBJ2-2	CASSQEGARGNTGELFF	TGTGCCAGCAGCCAAGAGGGTGCGCGGGGGAACACCGGGGAGCTGTTTTTT
NA	NA	TRBV20-1	TRBJ2-3	CSAEVGATDTQYF	TGCAGTGCTGAGGTCGGGGCCACAGATACGCAGTATTTT
TRBD1	NA	TRBV10-3	TRBJ1-6	CAISGTGGSPLHF	TGTGCCATCAGTGGGACAGGGGGATCACCCCTCCACTTT
NA	few	TRBV7-9	TRBJ2-5	CASSSRPEGETQYF	TGTGCCAGCAGCTCCCGACCCGAGGGAGAGACCCAGTACTTC
NA	many	TRBV5-1	TRBJ1-4	CASSPDRLFGKLFF	TGCGCCAGCAGTCCAGACAGGCTCTTCGGAAAACTGTTTTTT
NA	few	TRBV4-1	TRBJ1-5	CASSQVGLYGQPQHF	TGCGCCAGCAGCCAGGTGGGACTTTATGGACAGCCCCAGCATTTT
TRBD1	many	TRBV6-5	TRBJ2-1	CASSFRGTGGGEQFF	TGTGCCAGCAGTTTTCGCGGGACAGGGGGGGGTGAGCAGTTCTTC
NA	few	TRBV12-3/TRBV12-4	TRBJ1-5	CASRLGAEGIYQPQHF	TGTGCCAGCAGGCTGGGAGCCGAGGGAATTTATCAGCCCCAGCATTTT
NA	many	TRBV5-1	TRBJ2-5	CASSLSGQETQYF	TGCGCCAGCAGCTTGAGCGGGCAAGAGACCCAGTACTTC
NA	NA	TRBV27	TRBJ2-1	CASSLLGQGEFF	TGTGCCAGCAGTTTATTGGGGCAGGGTGAGTTCTTC
NA	NA	TRBV2	TRBJ2-2	CASSRGPTLGELFF	TGTGCCAGCAGCCGGGGACCGACTCTCGGGGAGCTGTTTTTT
NA	NA	TRBV18	TRBJ1-2	CASSPLKIPSHGYTF	TGTGCCAGCTCACCACTCAAAATTCCAAGCCATGGCTACACCTTC
NA	few	TRBV4-2	TRBJ2-4	CASSQETGANIQYF	TGTGCCAGCAGCCAAGAAACCGGGGCCAACATTCAGTACTTC
TRBD2	few	TRBV20-1	TRBJ2-5	CSARAGGTVQETQYF	TGCAGTGCTAGAGCCGGGGGGACGGTCCAAGAGACCCAGTACTTC
NA	many	TRBV7-9	TRBJ2-2	CASTPHGRVKTGELFF	TGTGCCAGCACCCCCCACGGACGGGTAAAGACCGGGGAGCTGTTTTTT
TRBD2	NA	TRBV7-9	TRBJ2-1	CASSSLLAGRSSEQFF	TGTGCCAGCAGCTCCTTACTAGCGGGGCGGTCGAGTGAGCAGTTCTTC